This T cell receptor beta chain was identified in a study of blood T cells in healthy people across ages. A second PCR, run for about 6 to 11 cycles, used a sample-barcoded 5' primer plus a J-beta primer mix. TCRdb recomputed calls from the 5' RACE reads with MiXCR, one row per CDR3 protein. The sample yields some 760,000 distinct CDR3 sequences, approximately 25% seen once. The trim removed 8 bases at V and 2 bases at J, leaving 9 bases unmatched. The CDR3 sequence is 14 residues long. Per the germline V gene, CDR1 is MNHNS and CDR2 is SASEGT. Staff drew approximately 9.1 milliliters of peripheral blood from each donor. At least 6.5 million PBMCs were isolated per sample. The same sample was also used in a study of T cells of mothers and their children.

The sequenced material came from blood. The receptor was isolated from a boy aged 5-17 years in good health. J is TRBJ2-7 and V is TRBV6-1, with TRBD1 matching over 7 bases. The CDR3 reads CASQQGTATYEQYF. DNA of the CDR3: TGTGCCAGCCAACAGGGGACAGCCACCTACGAGCAGTACTTC.